A single sample gave rise to the 9 T cell receptor beta chains below, sequenced in a study of blood T cell repertoires in COVID-19. Libraries were prepared by immunoSEQ multiplex PCR; TCRdb keeps only in-frame clonotypes and omits some of them. The sample carries fewer than 200,000 clones, roughly 88% recorded once. The sequenced sample was PBMCs or T cells enriched from blood (not recorded which). Every receptor here comes from a woman under 30 who had recovered from COVID-19.

The rearrangement joins TRBV3-1 (or the pseudogene TRBV3-2) to TRBJ2-3; 12 nucleotides agree with TRBD2. The germline gives CDR1 LGHDT, CDR2 YNNKEL (reference sequence). V gave up 2 bases and J gave up 4 bases; unmatched junction bases: 4. The CDR3 runs to 16 residues. This CDR3 is CASSQPPSGRADTQYF. In nucleotides, the CDR3 is TGTGCCAGCAGCCAACCCCCTAGCGGGAGGGCAGATACGCAGTATTTT.

V usage is TRBV29-1 and J usage is TRBJ1-6; D may be TRBD1 (5 bases). Germline loops: CDR1 SQVTM, CDR2 ANQGSEA. Trimming pared 4 bases from V and 7 bases from J, leaving 14 bases between. This CDR3 comprises 14 residues. CDR3 loop: CSVGEGRGNSPLHF. CDR3 coding DNA: TGCAGCGTTGGGGAAGGGAGGGGAAATTCACCCCTCCACTTT. The whole variable domain, filled in from reference TRBV29-1 and TRBJ1-6, reads SAVISQKPSRDICQRGTSLTIQCQVDSQVTMMFWYRQQPGQSLTLIATANQGSEATYESGFVIDKFPISRPNLTFSTLTVSNMSPEDSSIYLCSVGEGRGNSPLHFGNGTRLTVT.

V and J are TRBV18 and TRBJ1-5; no reliable D call. There are 16 residues in the CDR3. Germline V CDR1 and CDR2: KGHSH, LQKENI. V dropped 3 bases and J dropped 0 bases, with 12 bases sitting between them. The CDR3 DNA reads as TGTGCCAGCTCACCTGCCACAGTTCCTAGCAATCAGCCCCAGCATTTT. This gives the protein CASSPATVPSNQPQHF. Together with reference TRBV18 and TRBJ1-5, the CDR3 gives the full variable domain: NAGVMQNPRHLVRRRGQEARLRCSPMKGHSHVYWYRQLPEEGLKFMVYLQKENIIDESGMPKERFSAEFPKEGPSILRIQQVVRGDSAAYFCASSPATVPSNQPQHFGDGTRLSIL.

The chain joins TRBV5-1 to TRBJ2-1, with 9 bases that match TRBD2. The length of the CDR3 is 15 residues. J gave up 8 bases and V 0 bases, and 6 bases lay outside the gene matches. Germline-derived CDR1 and CDR2 are SGHRS and YFSETQ. CDR3 region: CASSLGLAGQDEQFF. The CDR3 nucleotides are TGCGCCAGCAGCTTGGGGCTAGCGGGGCAGGATGAGCAGTTCTTC.

The CDR3 sequence: CASSPGQGFNYEQYF. In DNA form, the CDR3 reads TGTGCCAGCAGTCCAGGGCAGGGGTTTAACTACGAGCAGTACTTC. The chain combines TRBV28 with TRBJ2-7; possible D gene TRBD1, 6 bases. CDR1 and CDR2 from the germline V gene are MDHEN and SYDVKM. Trimming cost V 5 bases and J 3 bases, with 17 bases left between them. The CDR3 has 15 amino acids.

This chain links TRBV28 with TRBJ1-5; D possibly corresponds to TRBD1 (5 bases). The CDR3 has 13 amino acids. V was shortened by 2 bases and J by 6 bases, with 8 bases between the two germline ends. Per germline, CDR1 MDHEN and CDR2 SYDVKM. The CDR3 region is CASSLRGSQPQHF. The CDR3 region has the DNA TGTGCCAGCAGTTTAAGGGGTAGTCAGCCCCAGCATTTT.

The chain employs TRBV11-1 and TRBJ1-2, with TRBD1 as a possible D gene (6 bases). Per germline, CDR1 SGHAT and CDR2 FQDESV (reference sequence). The CDR3 covers 15 residues. Trimming took 5 bases from V and 4 from J, leaving 17 bases between them. CDR3 amino acids: CASSPEQGLGYGYTF. In nucleotides, the CDR3 is TGTGCCAGCAGCCCGGAACAGGGTTTAGGCTATGGCTACACCTTC.

In regard to this clone: This sample includes further DNA sequences coding for the same CDR3. The chain is built from TRBV10-3 and TRBJ2-7, with D perhaps matching TRBD2 (6 bases). This CDR3 region has 11 residues. From germline, CDR1 is ENHRY and CDR2 SYGVKD. V dropped 6 bases and J dropped 3 bases, with 6 bases sitting between them. Here the CDR3 DNA reads TGTGCCATCAGGACTAGCTACGAGCAGTACTTC. Translating gives CAIRTSYEQYF.

In DNA, the CDR3 is TGTGCCAGCAGTTACTCCGGACATACCTACGAGCAGTACTTC. It encodes CASSYSGHTYEQYF. This rearrangement joins TRBV6-5 to TRBJ2-7; tentatively, D is TRBD1 (5 bases). V was trimmed by 0 bases and J by 2 bases, leaving 8 bases between them. The CDR3 extends over 14 amino acids. Per the germline V gene, CDR1 is MNHEY and CDR2 is SVGAGI.